This TCR beta chain comes out of a study of blood T cells in healthy people across ages. For the second PCR, which ran for about 7 to 12 cycles, a sample-barcoded 5' primer and a J-beta primer mix were used. TCRdb recomputed calls from the 5' RACE reads with MiXCR, one row per CDR3 protein. The sample includes around 800,000 distinct CDR3 sequences, 60% to 80% seen only once; the top ten take roughly 26%. Russia was home to the donors, healthy Caucasian individuals aged roughly 6 to 100. Every donor gave 7.5 to 10 milliliters of peripheral blood. This sequence originates from a young man in good health. The sequenced sample was blood.

CDR3 protein: CASSPNRQPQYEQYF. The CDR3 nucleotides are TGTGCCAGCAGCCCAAACCGACAGCCACAATACGAGCAGTACTTC. The chain uses TRBV12-3 or TRBV12-4 and TRBJ2-7; maybe TRBD1 (5 bases). This CDR3 is 15 amino acids long. V was shortened by 6 bases and J by 4 bases, with 19 bases between the two germline ends.